A selection of T cell receptor beta chains follows, all from one sample in a study of identical twins. MiXCR, run by TCRdb on the 5' RACE reads, gives a single entry per CDR3 protein. Among 600,000 to 700,000 distinct CDR3 sequences listed, 20% to 25% were seen once. This sample also belongs to another study, concerning T cells expressing NK-cell markers.

Material: PBMCs. These receptors originate from a woman aged 18-30 years in good health. CDR3s include the opening cysteine and the closing phenylalanine or tryptophan. The D gene is left open where the match is weak. The size field is filled for only some rows; it gives once, few, many or a size class.

>few|TRBV7-9|.|TRBJ1-6
CASSSLREVNNSPLHF
TGTGCCAGCAGCTCTTTACGGGAGGTCAATAATTCACCCCTCCACTTT
>.|TRBV12-3/TRBV12-4|.|TRBJ2-5
CASSSPLGTQYF
TGTGCCAGCAGCTCCCCCCTAGGCACCCAGTACTTC
>.|TRBV20-1|TRBD2|TRBJ2-1
CSAPRGTSRSYNEQFF
TGCAGTGCTCCCCGTGGGACTAGCCGCTCCTACAATGAGCAGTTCTTC
>few|TRBV20-1|.|TRBJ2-7
CSAHPIQLRYEQYF
TGCAGTGCTCATCCGATACAACTTAGATACGAGCAGTACTTC
>few|TRBV27|.|TRBJ2-3
CASSFGDIGGTDTQYF
TGTGCCAGCAGTTTTGGGGATATCGGGGGCACAGATACGCAGTATTTT
>many|TRBV6-5|.|TRBJ2-2
CASSYSSQWGNTGELFF
TGTGCCAGCAGTTACTCTTCTCAGTGGGGTAACACCGGGGAGCTGTTTTTT
>.|TRBV12-3/TRBV12-4|TRBD2|TRBJ2-2
CASNSLAGDTGELFF
TGTGCCAGCAACTCCCTAGCGGGTGACACCGGGGAGCTGTTTTTT
>few|TRBV20-1|.|TRBJ2-1
CSARLNNEQFF
TGCAGTGCGAGGCTAAACAATGAGCAGTTCTTC
>.|TRBV12-3/TRBV12-4|TRBD2|TRBJ2-7
CASRKRTSGRNSHEQYF
TGTGCCAGCAGGAAACGGACTAGCGGGAGGAATTCCCACGAGCAGTACTTC
>few|TRBV10-3|.|TRBJ2-7
CAISDIRASEFYEQYF
TGTGCCATCAGTGACATCAGGGCTAGCGAGTTCTACGAGCAGTACTTC
>.|TRBV12-3/TRBV12-4|.|TRBJ2-7
CASTPSTSTGRYEQYF
TGTGCCAGCACTCCCTCAACTAGTACCGGTCGCTACGAGCAGTACTTC
>.|TRBV12-3/TRBV12-4|TRBD2|TRBJ2-7
CASSFVAGLGNEQYF
TGTGCCAGCAGTTTCGTCGCGGGACTAGGCAACGAGCAGTACTTC
>.|TRBV12-3/TRBV12-4|TRBD1|TRBJ1-2
CASRTTGGAARDYGYTF
TGTGCCAGCAGGACCACAGGGGGCGCGGCCAGGGACTATGGCTACACCTTC
>many|TRBV29-1|.|TRBJ2-7
CSVTTSSRSLYEQYF
TGCAGCGTGACAACTAGCAGCCGTTCCCTCTACGAGCAGTACTTC